The 14 T cell receptor beta chains presented below share a single source sample, sequenced in a study of cytomegalovirus exposure and HLA in healthy donors. Primers: 60 Vbeta forward and 13 Jbeta reverse. The data were produced by immunoSEQ multiplex PCR, yet TCRdb's version contains in-frame clones alone and is incomplete. The repertoire holds 70,000 to 95,000 clones, with around three quarters as singletons. Sequenced input: PBMCs. These receptor sequences come from a male donor in good health and CMV-seronegative.

The chain recombines TRBV4-1 with TRBJ1-1, with TRBD1 matching 8 bases. Trimming took 9 bases from V and 3 from J; bases not matched to a gene: 12. The length of the CDR3 is 15 residues. Germline V gene sequence: CDR1 MGHRA, CDR2 YSYEKL. As DNA, the CDR3 is TGCGCCAGAGGCCTTCTCAGGGGGCGCGACACTGAAGCTTTCTTT. Translating gives CARGLLRGRDTEAFF.

The chain has TRBV2 and TRBJ2-7, with 11 bases aligning to TRBD2. Germline V gives CDR1 SNHLY, CDR2 FYNNEI. The CDR3 runs 15 residues. V was pared by 2 bases and J by 7 bases, with 7 bases of the junction left unmatched. CDR3 DNA sequence: TGTGCCAGCAGTGAAATTGTACTAGCGGGAGTTGAGCAGTACTTC. This gives the protein CASSEIVLAGVEQYF. The entire variable domain, with the rest obtained from reference TRBV2 and TRBJ2-7, is as follows: EPEVTQTPSHQVTQMGQEVILRCVPISNHLYFYWYRQILGQKVEFLVSFYNNEISEKSEIFDDQFSVERPDGSNFTLKIRSTKLEDSAMYFCASSEIVLAGVEQYFGPGTRLTVT.

Regarding this clone: Germline and junction disagree at one end, which may indicate a read error. The V call is TRBV4-1, the J call TRBJ1-5, with 8 bases that match TRBD1. Per the germline V gene, CDR1 is MGHRA and CDR2 is YSYEKL. There are 15 residues in the CDR3. The CDR3 DNA follows: TGCGCCAGCAGCCAAGTCGGACAGGGCGATCAGCCCCAGAATTTT. Its protein is CASSQVGQGDQPQNF.

The chain joins TRBV14 to TRBJ2-3; D is undetermined. Trimming left V 1 base short and J 2 bases short, with 10 bases between. Germline CDR1 and CDR2: SGHDN and FVKESK. The CDR3 has 15 amino acids. CDR3 DNA: TGTGCCAGCAGCCAAGTCACCGCGGCCACAGATACGCAGTATTTT. This codes for CASSQVTAATDTQYF.

The rearrangement links TRBV7-8 to TRBJ2-1; D remains ambiguous. Germline CDR1 and CDR2: SGHVS and FQNEAQ. The CDR3 is 13 amino acids. V was shortened by 0 bases and J by 9 bases, with 9 bases between the two germline ends. CDR3 loop: CASSLAPRIEQFF. The CDR3 region has the DNA TGTGCCAGCAGCTTAGCGCCTAGAATTGAGCAGTTCTTC.

Regarding this clone: Additional DNA sequences in this sample encode the identical CDR3. CDR3 DNA: TGCGCCAGCGGACAGGGGGCGAGGGAGACCCAGTACTTC. It codes for CASGQGARETQYF. This chain uses TRBV5-1 with TRBJ2-5, with 11 nucleotides matching TRBD1. CDR3 length: 13 residues. V gave up 7 bases and J gave up 5 bases; unmatched junction bases: 4. Germline V gives CDR1 SGHRS, CDR2 YFSETQ.

The chain couples TRBV15 to TRBJ2-1, with TRBD1 matching 8 bases. J gave up 5 bases and V 3 bases, and 9 bases lay outside the gene matches. The germline V gene encodes CDR1 LNHNV and CDR2 YYDKDF (reference sequence). The CDR3 has 16 amino acids. The CDR3 bases are TGTGCCACCAGCAGGGAGCCAGGGGGCACGGACAATGAGCAGTTCTTC. Protein sequence: CATSREPGGTDNEQFF.

This chain connects TRBV2 to TRBJ1-1; tentative D call: TRBD1 (5 bases). Per germline, CDR1 SNHLY and CDR2 FYNNEI. With 5 bases removed from V and 1 base from J, the gap between germline ends came to 20 bases. The CDR3 contains 17 residues. For the CDR3, the DNA is TGTGCCAGCAGTACTACGACTCAGGGCGCTAGGAACACTGAAGCTTTCTTT. It translates to CASSTTTQGARNTEAFF.

The chain carries TRBV6-1 and TRBJ1-4, with a weak D call TRBD1 (6 bases). CDR1 is MNHNS and CDR2 is SASEGT in the germline V gene. Trimming cost V 4 bases and J 7 bases, with 13 bases left between them. The CDR3 is 14 residues long. The CDR3 DNA reads as TGTGCCAGCAGTGCCGTCAGGGGAATTGAAAAACTGTTTTTT. Translating it yields CASSAVRGIEKLFF.

V and J are TRBV6-5 and TRBJ2-1; 7 nucleotides match TRBD2. This CDR3 contains 16 residues. Germline-derived CDR1 and CDR2 are MNHEY and SVGAGI. The V gene end was trimmed by 4 bases and the J gene end by 6 bases; junction bases not matched to a gene: 12. CDR3 DNA: TGTGCCAGCAGTTCCTTGGGGGGGAGGCCCTCCAATGAGCAGTTCTTC. This codes for CASSSLGGRPSNEQFF.

The CDR3 protein is CASSAALAGGPDTQYF. The CDR3 DNA follows: TGTGCCAGCAGCGCCGCATTAGCGGGAGGGCCAGATACGCAGTATTTT. The V and J genes are TRBV11-1 and TRBJ2-3, with 11 bases fitting TRBD2. The CDR3 loop spans 16 amino acids. In germline, CDR1 is SGHAT, CDR2 FQDESV (reference sequence). With 5 bases clipped from V and 4 bases from J, the junction kept 8 bases outside the gene matches.

V is TRBV28 and J is TRBJ2-4; TRBD1 matches at 10 bases. With 3 bases clipped from V and 0 bases from J, the junction kept 8 bases outside the gene matches. The CDR3 spans 18 residues. Looked up from germline, CDR1 is MDHEN and CDR2 is SYDVKM. The CDR3 protein is CASSFGRDRGLAKNIQYF. The CDR3 DNA is TGTGCCAGCAGTTTTGGACGGGACAGGGGACTAGCCAAAAACATTCAGTACTTC. Combining the CDR3 with reference TRBV28 and TRBJ2-4 gives the whole variable domain DVKVTQSSRYLVKRTGEKVFLECVQDMDHENMFWYRQDPGLGLRLIYFSYDVKMKEKGDIPEGYSVSREKKERFSLILESASTNQTSMYLCASSFGRDRGLAKNIQYFGAGTRLSVL.

This chain connects TRBV2 to TRBJ1-1; TRBD1 matches 9 bases. The CDR3 covers 14 residues. The junction had 4 bases not matched to a gene; V was cut back by 0 bases and J by 8 bases. Germline lookup yields CDR1 SNHLY and CDR2 FYNNEI. Here the CDR3 reads CASSEADRGWEAFF. CDR3 nucleotide sequence: TGTGCCAGCAGTGAAGCGGACAGGGGCTGGGAAGCTTTCTTT.

The chain is built from TRBV2 and TRBJ2-7, with a tentative D call TRBD1 (6 bases). This CDR3 is built from 15 residues. V was trimmed by 4 bases and J by 1 base, leaving 14 bases between them. Germline V gene lookup returns CDR1 SNHLY and CDR2 FYNNEI. The CDR3 DNA reads TGTGCCAGCAGTGGGGGTGGGGGCAGTTCCTACGAGCAGTACTTC. This codes for CASSGGGGSSYEQYF.